This note documents a single T cell receptor beta chain sequence. These data belong to a study of T cells in localized non-small cell lung cancer. CDR3 size: 15 residues. The germline V and J ends were trimmed by 0 bases and 3 bases, with 12 bases remaining between them. Germline lookup yields CDR1 SGHAT and CDR2 FQNNGV. Only in-frame clones appear in the TCRdb table, and some are missing; sequencing was by immunoSEQ multiplex PCR. In the table there are approximately 24,000 clones, less than 95% of which are singletons. The sample in question was peripheral blood, obtained before any cancer treatment. This receptor was identified in a female donor at least 60 years old with stage II squamous cell lung carcinoma. The chain has TRBV11-2 and TRBJ2-7; D remains unclear. The CDR3, as DNA: TGTGCCAGCAGCTTAGATTTGGGCAGCTACTACGAGCAGTACTTC. The encoded protein is CASSLDLGSYYEQYF.